This T cell receptor (beta chain) appears in the sequencing data of a study of a mutant IDH1 vaccine in newly diagnosed glioma. Study-level background: Radiotherapy alone preceded vaccination by 4-6 weeks; alternatively, vaccination started with temozolomide cycles. The week-35 safety follow-up was V12, and the week-47 study end was V13.

For this clone: The target antigen is unknown.

Time point denoted: week 47, end of study. Vaccine doses each comprised 300 ug of mutant IDH1 20-mer peptide, with topical imiquimod. This CDR3 is 15 amino acids long. CDR1 and CDR2 from the germline V gene are LNHDA and SQIVND (reference sequence). V was pared by 3 bases and J by 6 bases, with 9 bases of the junction left unmatched. Measured with immunoSEQ multiplex PCR; TCRdb has only the in-frame clones, and not every one. The sample gives 84,000 or so clones, 75% to 90% of which show up once; under 6.5% is in the top ten. Whole-study results and caveats: Of all patients, around 94% showed vaccine-induced immune responses. Seemingly, top peripheral T cell clonotype changes bore no relation to pseudoprogression.

Sequenced here: PBMCs, sampled from a glioma patient whose treatment included an IDH1 peptide vaccine. J is TRBJ1-2 and V is TRBV19, with 8 bases lining up with TRBD1. The receptor was derived from a man in his forties or fifties with glioma. DNA of the CDR3: TGTGCCAGTAGTATTAGAGACAGGGGACCGGATGGCTACACCTTC. Protein product: CASSIRDRGPDGYTF.